This TCR beta chain was retrieved from a study of blood T cell repertoires in COVID-19. Sequencing used immunoSEQ multiplex PCR; TCRdb keeps in-frame clones, though not all of them. The sample carries fewer than 80,000 clones, roughly 74% recorded once. With V trimmed by 4 bases and J by 4 bases, 13 bases remained unmatched. The CDR3 runs 16 residues. Germline V gene lookup returns CDR1 SGHRS and CDR2 YFSETQ. The rearrangement joins TRBV5-1 to TRBJ1-2, with TRBD1 matching over 7 bases. The TCR was taken from a woman of 80 years or more with acute or convalescent COVID-19. Sequencing used peripheral blood. The CDR3, as DNA: TGCGCCAGCAGCCAGGATCCTAGGACAGGCCTCTATGGCTACACCTTC. This sequence encodes CASSQDPRTGLYGYTF.